Presented here are 18 T cell receptor beta chains from one specimen sequenced in a study of a mutant IDH1 vaccine in newly diagnosed glioma. Time point here: week 11, during vaccination. With topical imiquimod, each dose of the vaccine consisted of 300 ug of mutant IDH1 20-mer peptide. Profiling relied on immunoSEQ multiplex PCR, and the TCRdb table lists in-frame clones only, not all of them. The sample consists of about 120,000 clones, roughly 77% of them appearing once. No cognate antigen is known for these TCRs. The specimen comprised PBMCs, sampled from a glioma patient whose treatment included an IDH1 peptide vaccine. The receptor set was obtained from a man aged 35-49 years with glioma.

V is TRBV19 and J is TRBJ1-5; TRBD1 might be the D (5 bases). Trimming took off 6 bases at V and 2 bases at J, with 5 bases between the two ends. There are 12 residues in the CDR3. CDR1 is LNHDA and CDR2 is SQIVND in the germline V gene (reference sequence). In DNA, the CDR3 is TGTGCCAGTAGACAGGGCAATCAGCCCCAGCATTTT. It is translated as CASRQGNQPQHF.

The chain links TRBV28 to TRBJ2-1; 14 positions agree with TRBD2. Germline values: CDR1 MDHEN, CDR2 SYDVKM. The V segment lost 10 bases and the J segment 7 bases; nucleotides outside the gene matches: 3. CDR3 size: 13 residues. The CDR3 nucleotides read TGTGCCACCCGACTAGCGGGGGGGAATGAGCAGTTCTTC. Protein: CATRLAGGNEQFF.

The chain is built from TRBV5-1 and TRBJ2-3, with a possible D match to TRBD2 (6 bases). V lost 4 bases and J lost 2, with 14 bases in between. CDR3 length equals 15 residues. The germline V gene has CDR1 SGHRS and CDR2 YFSETQ. CDR3 loop: CASSGGLQPTDTQYF. In nucleotides, the CDR3 is TGCGCCAGCAGCGGGGGACTGCAACCCACAGATACGCAGTATTTT.

This chain uses TRBV18 with TRBJ1-1, with D possibly matching TRBD1 (6 bases). CDR1 and CDR2 (germline): KGHSH, LQKENI. The V end was cut by 3 bases, the J end by 1 base, with 6 bases between. This CDR3 is built from 13 residues. The CDR3 loop reads CASSPTGNTEAFF. The CDR3 nucleotides read TGTGCCAGCTCACCGACAGGGAACACTGAAGCTTTCTTT. Looking up the rest from reference TRBV18 and TRBJ1-1 gives the full variable domain: NAGVMQNPRHLVRRRGQEARLRCSPMKGHSHVYWYRQLPEEGLKFMVYLQKENIIDESGMPKERFSAEFPKEGPSILRIQQVVRGDSAAYFCASSPTGNTEAFFGQGTRLTVV.

V and J are TRBV4-2 and TRBJ2-7; D may be TRBD1 (5 bases). This CDR3 is built from 14 residues. Germline-derived CDR1 and CDR2 are LGHNA and YNFKEQ. The V and J ends lost 1 base and 5 bases respectively, with 12 bases between them. This CDR3 reads CASSQVWGANEQYF. The CDR3 region has the DNA TGTGCCAGCAGCCAAGTTTGGGGCGCGAACGAGCAGTACTTC.

The chain joins TRBV5-4 to TRBJ2-7, with D hard to call. The CDR3 contains 12 residues. Trimming left V 7 bases short and J 5 bases short, with 13 bases between. Germline CDR1 SGHNT, CDR2 YYREEE (reference sequence). CDR3: CASGLIDDEQYF. DNA of the CDR3: TGTGCCAGCGGGCTAATCGACGACGAGCAGTACTTC. Filled out from reference TRBV5-4 and TRBJ2-7, the complete variable domain reads ETGVTQSPTHLIKTRGQQVTLRCSSQSGHNTVSWYQQALGQGPQFIFQYYREEENGRGNFPPRFSGLQFPNYSSELNVNALELDDSALYLCASGLIDDEQYFGPGTRLTVT.

The chain recombines TRBV9 with TRBJ2-2; the D is unclear. V lost 3 bases and J lost 7, with 13 bases in between. This CDR3 has 14 residues. CDR1 SGDLS and CDR2 YYNGEE come from the germline V gene. DNA of the CDR3: TGTGCCAGCAGCGCCGGACGACTCAGCGGGGAGCTGTTTTTT. Protein: CASSAGRLSGELFF.

The rearrangement joins TRBV28 to TRBJ1-3; 7 bases align to TRBD1. V lost 5 bases, J lost 2 bases, and 6 bases stayed unmatched. CDR3 length: 15 amino acids. The V gene's germline CDR1 is MDHEN and CDR2 SYDVKM. The CDR3 region has the DNA TGTGCCAGCAGTCTGACGACAGGGACTGGAAACACCATATATTTT. Protein sequence: CASSLTTGTGNTIYF.

V is TRBV19 and J is TRBJ1-4; D is undetermined. CDR1 and CDR2 (germline): LNHDA, SQIVND (reference sequence). The CDR3 runs 15 residues. V dropped 6 bases and J dropped 8 bases, with 19 bases sitting between them. CDR3 in DNA: TGTGCCAGTAGAGTATCAGGCGGAAATCGGGAAAAACTGTTTTTT. This sequence encodes CASRVSGGNREKLFF.

This chain joins TRBV4-1 and TRBJ2-7; D unresolved. V was cut by 1 base and J by 7 bases, with 5 bases left in between. CDR3 size: 11 residues. The V gene's germline CDR1 is MGHRA and CDR2 YSYEKL. The CDR3 sequence: CASSQGEEQYF. The CDR3 bases are TGCGCCAGCAGCCAAGGGGAAGAGCAGTACTTC.

A single count supports this clone. The chain couples TRBV10-3 to TRBJ2-1; the D gene is possibly TRBD2 (6 bases). The CDR3 has 13 residues. Trimming stripped 4 bases from V and 7 bases from J, with 11 bases between. CDR1 is ENHRY and CDR2 is SYGVKD in the germline V gene. The CDR3 sequence: CAISVGGVNEQFF. As DNA, the CDR3 is TGTGCCATCAGTGTTGGAGGGGTTAATGAGCAGTTCTTC.

This chain joins TRBV7-8 and TRBJ2-5; D possibly corresponds to TRBD2 (6 bases). V gave up 7 bases and J gave up 5 bases, with 17 bases separating them. Germline CDR1 SGHVS, CDR2 FQNEAQ. This CDR3 is built from 14 residues. CDR3 coding DNA: TGTGCCAGCACCTCAATAGCGGCGGTGGAGACCCAGTACTTC. It encodes CASTSIAAVETQYF.

This chain connects TRBV28 to TRBJ1-2; a weak D match, TRBD1 (6 bases). This CDR3 contains 16 residues. Germline V gives CDR1 MDHEN, CDR2 SYDVKM. V was cut by 5 bases and J by 3 bases, with 19 bases left in between. The CDR3 region is CASSPQGRYLDYGYTF. The CDR3 region has the DNA TGTGCCAGCAGTCCGCAGGGGCGCTATCTCGACTATGGCTACACCTTC.

The CDR3: CASSIQGSLETQYF. Written as DNA, the CDR3 is TGTGCCAGCAGCATACAGGGGAGTTTAGAGACCCAGTACTTC. V gene TRBV9 combines with J gene TRBJ2-5, with TRBD1 matching 7 bases. The CDR3 spans 14 residues. Germline V gene sequence: CDR1 SGDLS, CDR2 YYNGEE. V dropped 4 bases and J dropped 4; count of bases not matched to a gene: 7.

The chain carries TRBV9 and TRBJ1-1; the match to TRBD1 covers 12 bases. Germline trimming cut 2 bases from V and 3 bases from J; bases unmatched to any gene: 2. This CDR3 is built from 15 residues. Germline V gives CDR1 SGDLS, CDR2 YYNGEE. The CDR3 spells CASSVGTGGYTEAFF. As DNA, the CDR3 is TGTGCCAGCAGCGTGGGGACAGGGGGCTACACTGAAGCTTTCTTT.

The chain employs TRBV5-4 and TRBJ1-2, with no clear D. The ends were cut back, 0 bases at V and 5 bases at J, with 11 bases in the middle. Germline CDR1 and CDR2: SGHNT and YYREEE (reference sequence). The CDR3 has 14 amino acids. The CDR3 is CASSLERRSYGYTF. The CDR3 DNA sequence: TGTGCCAGCAGCTTGGAGCGGCGGAGTTATGGCTACACCTTC.

V is TRBV5-4 and J is TRBJ2-2; 8 nucleotides line up with TRBD1. There are 17 residues in the CDR3. Trimming at V came to 4 bases and at J to 0 bases, leaving 8 bases not matched to a gene. Germline loops: CDR1 SGHNT, CDR2 YYREEE (reference sequence). CDR3 protein: CASSLTKQGANTGELFF. The DNA of the CDR3 is TGTGCCAGCAGCCTAACCAAACAGGGGGCGAACACCGGGGAGCTGTTTTTT.

The chain recombines TRBV7-2 with TRBJ1-5, with D perhaps TRBD1 (5 bases). The CDR3 is 15 residues long. Between the trimmed V and J ends, which lost 5 bases and 2 bases, there was a span of 13 bases. The germline CDR1 and CDR2 sequences are SGHTA and FQGNSA. The chain's CDR3 is CASSEQVSGNQPQHF. CDR3 nucleotide sequence: TGTGCCAGCAGCGAACAGGTATCCGGCAATCAGCCCCAGCATTTT.